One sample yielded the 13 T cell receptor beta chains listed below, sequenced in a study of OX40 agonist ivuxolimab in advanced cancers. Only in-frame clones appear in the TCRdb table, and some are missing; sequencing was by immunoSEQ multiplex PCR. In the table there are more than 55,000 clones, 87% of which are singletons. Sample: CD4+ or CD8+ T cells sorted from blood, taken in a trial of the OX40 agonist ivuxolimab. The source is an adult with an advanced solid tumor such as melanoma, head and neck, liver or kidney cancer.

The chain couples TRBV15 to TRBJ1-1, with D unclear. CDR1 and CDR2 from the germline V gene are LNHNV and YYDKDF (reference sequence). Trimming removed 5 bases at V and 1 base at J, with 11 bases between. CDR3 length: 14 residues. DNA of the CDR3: TGTGCCACCAGCCCCGAGCTCGGGAACACTGAAGCTTTCTTT. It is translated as CATSPELGNTEAFF.

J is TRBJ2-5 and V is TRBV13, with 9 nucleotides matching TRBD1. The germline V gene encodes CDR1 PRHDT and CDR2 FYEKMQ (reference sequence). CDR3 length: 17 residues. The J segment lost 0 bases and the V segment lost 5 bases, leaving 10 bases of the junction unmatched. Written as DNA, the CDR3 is TGTGCCAGCAGCAAATCCGGGACAGGGAGAAACCAAGAGACCCAGTACTTC. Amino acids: CASSKSGTGRNQETQYF.

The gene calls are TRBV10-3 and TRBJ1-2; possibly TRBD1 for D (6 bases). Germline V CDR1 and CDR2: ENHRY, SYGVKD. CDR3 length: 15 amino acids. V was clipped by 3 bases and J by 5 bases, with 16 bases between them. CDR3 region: CAISDRNRAAYGYTF. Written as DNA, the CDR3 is TGTGCCATCAGTGATAGGAACAGGGCCGCATATGGCTACACCTTC.

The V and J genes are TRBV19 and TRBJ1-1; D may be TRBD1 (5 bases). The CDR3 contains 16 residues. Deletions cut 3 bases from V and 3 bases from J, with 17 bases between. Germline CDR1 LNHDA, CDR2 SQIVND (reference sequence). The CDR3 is CASSMVRGTIYTEAFF. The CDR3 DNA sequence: TGTGCCAGTAGTATGGTTAGGGGTACCATTTACACTGAAGCTTTCTTT. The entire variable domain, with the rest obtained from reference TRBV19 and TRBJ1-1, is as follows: DGGITQSPKYLFRKEGQNVTLSCEQNLNHDAMYWYRQDPGQGLRLIYYSQIVNDFQKGDIAEGYSVSREKKESFPLTVTSAQKNPTAFYLCASSMVRGTIYTEAFFGQGTRLTVV.

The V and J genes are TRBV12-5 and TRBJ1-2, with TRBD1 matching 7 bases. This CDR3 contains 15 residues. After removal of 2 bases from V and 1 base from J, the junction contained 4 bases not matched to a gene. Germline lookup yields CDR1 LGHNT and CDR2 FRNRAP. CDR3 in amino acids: CASGLSGTVNYGYTF. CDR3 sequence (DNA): TGTGCTAGTGGTTTGTCCGGGACAGTTAACTATGGCTACACCTTC.

CDR3 region: CASSRQSSYEQYF. Here the CDR3 DNA reads TGTGCCAGCAGCAGGCAAAGCTCCTACGAGCAGTACTTC. The V gene is TRBV9, the J gene TRBJ2-7; no clear D. The CDR3 length is 13 residues. CDR1 is SGDLS, CDR2 YYNGEE, per germline. V dropped 4 bases and J dropped 0 bases, with 8 bases sitting between them.

CDR3 sequence reads: CASEGTGITYEQYF. The DNA for the CDR3 is TGTGCCAGCGAAGGGACAGGAATTACCTACGAGCAGTACTTC. This chain links TRBV28 with TRBJ2-7, with 8 nucleotides matching TRBD1. This CDR3 is 14 amino acids long. Germline lookup yields CDR1 MDHEN and CDR2 SYDVKM. The V and J ends lost 8 bases and 2 bases, in that order; junction bases with no gene match: 8.

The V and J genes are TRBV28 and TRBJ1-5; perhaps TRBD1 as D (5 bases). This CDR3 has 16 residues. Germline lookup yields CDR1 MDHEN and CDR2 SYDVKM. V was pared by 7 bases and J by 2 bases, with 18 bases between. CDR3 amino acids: CASTPRWGVGNQPQHF. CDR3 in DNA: TGTGCCAGCACCCCCAGATGGGGCGTTGGCAATCAGCCCCAGCATTTT.

CDR3 in amino acids: CAISDPGQGNYGYTF. DNA of the CDR3: TGTGCCATCAGTGACCCGGGACAGGGGAACTATGGCTACACCTTC. The J gene is TRBJ1-2, the V gene TRBV10-3; 10 bases are a match to TRBD1. This CDR3 comprises 15 residues. Trimming took 3 bases from V and 2 from J; bases not matched to a gene: 3. The V gene's germline CDR1 is ENHRY and CDR2 SYGVKD.

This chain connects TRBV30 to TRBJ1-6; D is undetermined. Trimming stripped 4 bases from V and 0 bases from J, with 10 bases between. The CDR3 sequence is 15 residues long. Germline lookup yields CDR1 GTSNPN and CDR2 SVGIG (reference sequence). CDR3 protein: CAWTGQSSYNSPLHF. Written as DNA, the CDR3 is TGTGCCTGGACCGGGCAGAGCTCCTATAATTCACCCCTCCACTTT.

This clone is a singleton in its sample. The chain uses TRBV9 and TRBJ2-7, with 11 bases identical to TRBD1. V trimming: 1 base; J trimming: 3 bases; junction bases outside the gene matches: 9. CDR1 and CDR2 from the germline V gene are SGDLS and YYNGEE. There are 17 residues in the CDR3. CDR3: CASSVTPGDRGFYEQYF. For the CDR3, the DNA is TGTGCCAGCAGCGTAACCCCAGGGGACAGGGGGTTCTACGAGCAGTACTTC.

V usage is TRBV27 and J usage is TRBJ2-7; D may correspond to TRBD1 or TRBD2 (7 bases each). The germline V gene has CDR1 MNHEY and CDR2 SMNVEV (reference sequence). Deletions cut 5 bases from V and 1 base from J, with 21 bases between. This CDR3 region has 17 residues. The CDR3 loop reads CASSPRGGQQPSYEQYF. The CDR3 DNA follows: TGTGCCAGCAGTCCAAGGGGGGGACAGCAACCTTCCTACGAGCAGTACTTC.

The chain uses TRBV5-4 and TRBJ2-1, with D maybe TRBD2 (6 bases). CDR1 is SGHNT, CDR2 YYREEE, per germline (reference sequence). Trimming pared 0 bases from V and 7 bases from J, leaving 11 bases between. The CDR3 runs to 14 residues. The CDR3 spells CASSLVTGTNEQFF. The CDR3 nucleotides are TGTGCCAGCAGCTTGGTAACTGGGACTAATGAGCAGTTCTTC.